This entry lists 14 T cell receptor beta chains sequenced from one sample in a study of T cells after yellow fever vaccination. In TCRdb, the 5' RACE reads were re-called with MiXCR into one record per CDR3 protein. The table records approximately 550,000 distinct CDR3 sequences, less than 20% of them present only once. Sequencing used PBMCs, obtained 15 days after the yellow fever booster vaccination. The receptor source for this set is a man younger than 40 who received the YFV17D yellow fever vaccine.

The gene calls are TRBV4-2 and TRBJ1-5; D remains ambiguous. V lost 0 bases and J 4 bases, leaving 4 bases between the germline ends. The CDR3 runs 13 residues. CDR1 LGHNA and CDR2 YNFKEQ come from the germline V gene. CDR3 amino acids: CASSQEPNQPQHF. CDR3 coding DNA: TGTGCCAGCAGCCAAGAACCGAATCAGCCCCAGCATTTT.

V gene TRBV12-3 or TRBV12-4 combines with J gene TRBJ2-2; possibly TRBD1 for D (7 bases). V dropped 3 bases and J dropped 9 bases, with 14 bases sitting between them. The CDR3 spans 14 residues. The CDR3 spells CASSFQGGTRELFF. As DNA, the CDR3 is TGTGCCAGCAGTTTTCAGGGGGGAACCAGGGAGCTGTTTTTT.

The chain carries TRBV3-1 and TRBJ2-1, with 7 bases aligning to TRBD2. Trimming at V came to 1 base and at J to 8 bases, leaving 8 bases not matched to a gene. CDR3 length: 15 residues. Germline V gene lookup returns CDR1 LGHDT and CDR2 YNNKEL (reference sequence). The CDR3 coding sequence is TGTGCCAGCAGCCAAGGACTAGCTTCTATCGATGAGCAGTTCTTC. Its translation is CASSQGLASIDEQFF.

This sequence joins TRBV29-1 and TRBJ2-1; possibly TRBD2 for D (6 bases). The CDR3 contains 13 residues. The V gene lost 4 bases and the J gene lost 6 bases, with 13 bases spanning the gap. Germline values: CDR1 SQVTM, CDR2 ANQGSEA. The CDR3 DNA follows: TGCAGCGTTGTAGCGGATAGGGGCAATGAGCAGTTCTTC. Protein product: CSVVADRGNEQFF.

The table lists this clonotype with a few counts. V is TRBV20-1 and J is TRBJ2-3, with D unresolved. The CDR3 loop spans 15 amino acids. Trimming cost V 6 bases and J 6 bases, with 22 bases left between them. Germline V gene sequence: CDR1 DFQATT, CDR2 SNEGSKA (reference sequence). CDR3 DNA: TGCAGTGCCAACCGCGCGCCCTCAGAGAGGGATACGCAGTATTTT. This gives the protein CSANRAPSERDTQYF.

The gene calls are TRBV20-1 and TRBJ2-3; 7 bases fit TRBD2. This CDR3 has 13 residues. The J segment lost 4 bases and the V segment lost 5 bases, leaving 6 bases of the junction unmatched. Germline V gene lookup returns CDR1 DFQATT and CDR2 SNEGSKA (reference sequence). This CDR3 reads CSARGSKADTQYF. The CDR3 DNA sequence: TGCAGTGCTCGCGGGAGTAAGGCAGATACGCAGTATTTT.

The V call is TRBV5-1, the J call TRBJ2-1, with TRBD1 matching 8 bases. Trimming removed 6 bases from V and 7 bases from J; junction bases left unmatched: 6. The CDR3 loop spans 13 amino acids. Germline CDR1 reads SGHRS; CDR2 reads YFSETQ. The CDR3 spells CASTPTGGNEQFF. The CDR3 nucleotides read TGCGCCAGCACCCCCACAGGGGGAAATGAGCAGTTCTTC.

The chain is built from TRBV7-7 and TRBJ2-2; D is perhaps TRBD1 or TRBD2 (5 bases each). From germline, CDR1 is SSHAT and CDR2 FNYEAQ (reference sequence). The CDR3 totals 16 residues. Trimming removed 5 bases at V and 4 bases at J, with 17 bases between. The CDR3 DNA is TGTGCCAGCAGCGATCTTGGGGGAGTTTTCACCGGGGAGCTGTTTTTT. This sequence encodes CASSDLGGVFTGELFF.

This clonotype was seen a handful of times. CDR3 residues: CASSPIKVAGGFPPDTQYF. Written as DNA, the CDR3 is TGTGCCAGCAGCCCGATAAAGGTAGCGGGAGGTTTTCCCCCAGATACGCAGTATTTT. The chain carries TRBV11-2 and TRBJ2-3; 10 bases line up with TRBD2. J gave up 4 bases and V 5 bases, and 18 bases lay outside the gene matches. Germline loops: CDR1 SGHAT, CDR2 FQNNGV. This CDR3 region has 19 residues.

This rearrangement joins TRBV5-1 to TRBJ2-6; 7 bases line up with TRBD1. Germline CDR1 reads SGHRS; CDR2 reads YFSETQ. The V segment lost 3 bases and the J segment 4 bases; nucleotides outside the gene matches: 4. CDR3 length: 15 residues. The CDR3 spells CASSWTGPGANVLTF. DNA for the CDR3: TGCGCCAGCAGCTGGACAGGTCCCGGGGCCAACGTCCTGACTTTC.

The CDR3 nucleotides read TGTGCCAGCAGTTCTGGGGGTGGGGCCAACGTCCTGACTTTC. This encodes CASSSGGGANVLTF. This chain connects TRBV9 to TRBJ2-6, with D perhaps given as TRBD1 or TRBD2 (5 bases each). Trimming left V 5 bases short and J 3 bases short, with 9 bases between. Per germline, CDR1 SGDLS and CDR2 YYNGEE. The CDR3 contains 14 residues.

In its sample, this clonotype was seen a few times. The chain links TRBV7-2 to TRBJ2-3, with TRBD2 matching 12 bases. The CDR3 runs to 16 residues. V lost 3 bases to trimming and J lost 4 bases; unmatched junction nucleotides: 5. The germline CDR1 and CDR2 sequences are SGHTA and FQGNSA. CDR3 loop: CASSLLLAGGADTQYF. The CDR3 DNA reads TGTGCCAGCAGCTTGTTACTAGCGGGAGGCGCAGATACGCAGTATTTT.

This rearrangement joins TRBV12-3 or TRBV12-4 to TRBJ2-5, with a weak D call TRBD2 (5 bases). V lost 3 bases, J lost 5 bases, and 22 bases lay in between. The length of the CDR3 is 17 residues. CDR3 bases: TGTGCCAGCAGTTTCGCGGGCGTGGGTAGTTTCGGGGAGACCCAGTACTTC. It translates to CASSFAGVGSFGETQYF.

The chain employs TRBV7-2 and TRBJ2-2, with 12 bases fitting TRBD2. The CDR3 has 15 amino acids. Trimming at V came to 5 bases and at J to 6 bases, leaving 4 bases not matched to a gene. In germline, CDR1 is SGHTA, CDR2 FQGNSA. DNA for the CDR3: TGTGCCAGCAGCCGACTAGCGGGAGTCCCCGGGGAGCTGTTTTTT. Protein sequence: CASSRLAGVPGELFF.